This TCR beta chain was found in a study of graft-versus-host responses after intestinal transplantation (dated by TCRdb to the early 2020s). For context, the study as a whole: Recipients received multivisceral, liver-intestinal, or isolated intestinal transplants. A peak of at least 4% donor T cells among recipient peripheral blood mononuclear cells was the definition used for donor T cell macrochimerism. To identify alloreactive clones, pre-transplant mixed lymphocyte reaction products were sequenced and compared with unstimulated pre-transplant donor and recipient T cells. After intestinal transplantation, graft-versus-host and host-versus-graft alloreactive T cell clones were followed in the graft, circulation and bone marrow using bulk TCR-beta CDR3 sequencing. Every recipient was given anti-thymocyte globulin induction, followed by around three years of maintenance tacrolimus and steroids. Instead of going to the commercial service, samples from three later patients were sequenced in-house on an Illumina MiSeq and processed with MiXCR. Of the roughly 25 intestinal transplant recipients enrolled in the cohort, one of whom was a retransplant, a few patients without pretransplant specimens were excluded. The investigation overall reported the following: Conclusions were limited by the relatively low number and heterogeneity of intestinal transplant patients. In patients with donor T cell macrochimerism, the allografts had high GvH to HvG T cell clonal ratios. Early after transplant, peak levels of circulating GvH clones were associated with declines in HvG clones. GvH clones were detected in recipient bone marrow, and some appeared earlier in ileal mucosa or blood, consistent with an intestinal mucosal origin.

The CDR3 covers 16 residues, taking in both the cysteine and the phenylalanine. The entry retains the CDR3 DNA only, 48 bases that are in frame from base 1. From a lookup of the germline V gene, CDR1 and CDR2 are MRHNA and SNTAGT. V is shortened by 6 bases, J by 2 bases, and the region joining them spans 20 bases. A remark on this clone: What this receptor recognizes is not known. The input lacks base qualities; no much larger clone sits a single base away.

This specimen's time point label, per the study, means: cells obtained before transplantation from donor or recipient. CD3+CD4+ and CD3+CD8+ populations were FACS-sorted from unstimulated pre-transplant donor and recipient cells taken from spleen or lymph nodes. Library construction relied on the immunoSEQ multiplex PCR assay. For most patients, genomic DNA was isolated using the Qiagen DNeasy Blood and Tissue Kit and was shipped frozen to Adaptive Biotechnologies for TCR sequencing. For most patients, genomic DNA was subjected to high-throughput TCR-beta CDR3 sequencing by Adaptive Biotechnologies. Per the source publication's procedure: Adaptive's ImmunoSEQ software was the source of the TCR sequencing data for 15 to 20 patients, while a few other patients were processed with MiXCR and VDJtools. To correct CD4 versus CD8 sorting errors, sequences present in both subsets at a frequency ratio below 5:1 were removed. CDR3 nucleotide sequences shared between donor and recipient were removed because the origin of such sequences could not be assigned. At least 2-fold expansion over unstimulated cells and a minimum CFSE-low frequency of 0.002% (template counts) or 0.001% (read counts) were required for clones to be classified as alloreactive. Mappable clones were those detected in sequenced pre-transplant spleen, lymph node, or MLR CFSE-low populations of the donor or recipient. The cumulative frequency of alloreactive clones was calculated as a percentage of all sequences, weighted by copy number. The immuneACCESS repertoire file appears here via TCRdb, limited to in-frame rearrangements. These files lack a portion of the clones; in checked studies, under half of the deficit traces to unresolved V genes, and the cause of the others is not known. That table supplies the V and J calls and clone size; D and trimming were determined from the DNA. Across this sample there are about 86,000 clones, with about 87% seen only once. The ten biggest clones cover about 0.27% of the sample.

The source is a human donor who was the organ donor for an intestinal transplant. Sequenced material: unstimulated CD4+ T cells sorted from spleen or lymph node cells, taken before transplant. The rearrangement combines TRBV6-4 with TRBJ2-7; possibly the D gene is TRBD2, per 5 matching bases. The CDR3 in this case is CASRVPVGAPTYEQYF. DNA sequence: TGTGCCAGCAGAGTACCCGTGGGAGCGCCCACCTACGAGCAGTACTTC.